The T cell receptor (beta chain) under discussion was sequenced for a study of vaccination effects on CD4 cells after COVID-19. Antigen-specific CD4+ T cells expanded by the ViraFEST assay with viral peptide pools were then sequenced. Culture lasted roughly 9 days before CD4+ T cell isolation. Vaccine recipients had no previous SARS-CoV-2 infection; their nucleocapsid antibodies were negative. This clone has only one observation. What it recognizes is unknown. This CDR3 is built from 13 residues. Trimming cost V 6 bases and J 2 bases, with 10 bases left between them. The table came from immunoSEQ multiplex PCR; TCRdb's copy has only in-frame clones and leaves some out. Among around 45,000 clones, around three quarters were seen once, and the ten largest hold about a tenth.

The sample was CD4+ T cells from PBMCs cultured with SARS-CoV-2 spike peptides, taken before COVID-19 vaccination. The TCR was taken from a human donor who received a COVID-19 vaccine. This chain connects TRBV12-3 or TRBV12-4 to TRBJ1-2, with a possible D match to TRBD1 (5 bases). The CDR3 reads CASSRRGNYGYTF. The CDR3 nucleotides are TGTGCCAGCAGCCGTAGGGGCAACTATGGCTACACCTTC.